The source of this T cell receptor (beta chain) is a study of blood T cell repertoires in COVID-19. This CDR3 is 13 amino acids long. Germline V gives CDR1 MNHNY, CDR2 SVGAGI (reference sequence). Trimming took 6 bases from V and 1 from J, leaving 9 bases between them. Original handling: Amplification from reference gene primers served as the basis for estimated nucleated cell counts. Data came from immunoSEQ multiplex PCR; TCRdb stores just in-frame clones and leaves some out. The V and J calls and clone size are taken from that table; D and trimming were inferred from the DNA. The table lists about 160,000 clones, approximately 88% of them singletons.

This receptor was obtained from a man in his 60s with acute or convalescent COVID-19. Sequencing used peripheral blood. The chain is built from TRBV6-6 and TRBJ1-1, with D uncertain. The CDR3 sequence: CASRARANTEAFF. The CDR3 DNA sequence: TGTGCCAGCAGGGCGCGGGCGAACACTGAAGCTTTCTTT.